This is a list of T cell receptor beta chains from one sample in a study of human T cells and chemical hapten exposure. TCRdb reprocessed the RACE reads with MiXCR, giving one entry per CDR3 protein. This sample yields around 300,000 distinct CDR3 sequences, of which 7.5% to 9% are seen a single time; 1.2% belongs to the top ten. The sequencing here drew on whole blood, taken in connection with sensitization to the hapten diphenylcyclopropenone (DPC). All receptors derive from a man aged 18 to 29 with alopecia areata. Some clones in this sample may be carry-over from other donors' samples. The CDR3 runs from the conserved cysteine through the conserved F or W. Fields, in order: J gene, V gene, D gene, clone size, CDR3 DNA, CDR3 protein. A D gene is named only where the DNA matches it firmly. Rows may omit the clone size; those that give it use once, few, many or a size class.

TRBJ1-2	TRBV20-1	TRBD1	-	TGCAGTGTAATGGGACAGCAGATCTATGGCTACACCTTC	CSVMGQQIYGYTF
TRBJ1-5	TRBV7-2	-	few	TGTGCCAGCAGCTTACAGGGGCATCAGCCCCAGCATTTT	CASSLQGHQPQHF
TRBJ2-1	TRBV5-5	-	few	TGTGCCAGCAGCTCTGACTCGTACAATGAGCAGTTCTTC	CASSSDSYNEQFF
TRBJ1-5	TRBV7-2	-	-	TGTGCCAGCAGCTTAGGGGGCAGGAGTAGCAATCAGCCCCAGCATTTT	CASSLGGRSSNQPQHF
TRBJ2-1	TRBV10-3	TRBD2	few	TGTGCCATCAGTGTCGGGGGGGGTGGCTCCTACAATGAGCAGTTCTTC	CAISVGGGGSYNEQFF
TRBJ1-1	TRBV5-1	-	many	TGCGCCAGCAGCCCGGCGCTCGCCTCTAACACTGAAGCTTTCTTT	CASSPALASNTEAFF
TRBJ1-2	TRBV12-3/TRBV12-4	-	many	TGTGCCAGCAGTTTCCCCTTATATGAGGATGGCTACACCTTC	CASSFPLYEDGYTF
TRBJ1-2	TRBV20-1	TRBD1	many	TGCAGTGCTCACAGGGGCGACTATGGCTACACCTTC	CSAHRGDYGYTF
TRBJ2-1	TRBV20-1	TRBD2	-	TGCAGTGTCGCGGGCCCCCCCTCTAGCGGGAAGCAGTTCTTC	CSVAGPPSSGKQFF
TRBJ2-2	TRBV7-3	-	-	TGTGCCATTGACAGGACGAACACCGGGGAGCTGTTTTTT	CAIDRTNTGELFF
TRBJ1-1	TRBV28	TRBD1	-	TGTGCCAGCAGTCAGCAGGGGGCTCGGAACACTGAAGCTTTCTTT	CASSQQGARNTEAFF
TRBJ2-3	TRBV4-3	-	few	TGCGCCAGCAGCCAAGCCCTCACCCTCTACACAGATACGCAGTATTTT	CASSQALTLYTDTQYF
TRBJ1-1	TRBV7-9	-	many	TGTGCCAGCAGCGCGCTGAGGAGGGGAAGGTGGATGAACACTGAAGCTTTCTTT	CASSALRRGRWMNTEAFF
TRBJ1-1	TRBV7-3	TRBD1	-	TGTGCCAGCAGCTTAGGGACAGGGTGGGGTGGTGAAGCTTTCTTT	CASSLGTGWGGEAFF
TRBJ2-1	TRBV3-1	-	-	TGTGCCAGCAGCCAAGTTATCAGGGCTACCTACAATGAGCAGTTCTTC	CASSQVIRATYNEQFF
TRBJ1-3	TRBV27	-	many	TGTGCCACCTCCCCCCTGGGGACGCCCAGCTCTGGAAACACCATATATTTT	CATSPLGTPSSGNTIYF
TRBJ2-3	TRBV6-1	-	-	TGTGCCAGCAGATTATCGTGGGATACGCAGTATTTT	CASRLSWDTQYF
TRBJ2-2	TRBV12-3/TRBV12-4	-	-	TGTGCCAGCAGTTTGGCCAGCGGTTGGTCCGGGGAGCTGTTTTTT	CASSLASGWSGELFF
TRBJ2-2	TRBV12-3/TRBV12-4	-	-	TGTGCCAGCAGTTTAAAATTATCCGGGGAGCTGTTTTTT	CASSLKLSGELFF
TRBJ2-7	TRBV20-1	-	many	TGCAGTGTTCCGGACAGCCCCTGGTTCTCCTACGAGCAGTACTTC	CSVPDSPWFSYEQYF
TRBJ2-1	TRBV9	-	few	TGTGCCAGCTCGGCCTCGGGTTGGCCTAATGAGCAGTTCTTC	CASSASGWPNEQFF
TRBJ2-5	TRBV12-3/TRBV12-4	-	few	TGTGCCAGCAGTCGGGCGGGTGGCACCCAGTACTTC	CASSRAGGTQYF
TRBJ2-2	TRBV6-2/TRBV6-3	-	-	TGTGCCAGCAGTTATAGCATGATGGCGGGCGCGAACACCGGGGAGCTGTTTTTT	CASSYSMMAGANTGELFF
TRBJ2-5	TRBV6-6	TRBD2	few	TGTGCCAGCAGGGATACTAGCGCGGAGACCCAGTACTTC	CASRDTSAETQYF
TRBJ2-2	TRBV4-3	-	few	TGCGCCAGCAGCCAAGACGTGGTTTCTAACACCGGGGAGCTGTTTTTT	CASSQDVVSNTGELFF
TRBJ1-4	TRBV20-1	TRBD1	few	TGCAGTGCCGAGCCCGGACAGGGTGAAGAAAAACTGTTTTTT	CSAEPGQGEEKLFF
TRBJ1-4	TRBV7-8	-	-	TGTGCCAGCAGCTTAGTTCGGGCAGCTAATGAAAAACTGTTTTTT	CASSLVRAANEKLFF
TRBJ1-2	TRBV6-2/TRBV6-3	TRBD1	few	TGTGCCAGCAGTGAGACAGGGGCCTATGGCTACACCTTC	CASSETGAYGYTF
TRBJ2-1	TRBV2	TRBD2	-	TGTGCCACCCCAGGACTAGTCAATGAGCAGTTCTTC	CATPGLVNEQFF
TRBJ2-1	TRBV4-3	TRBD1	many	TGCGCCAGCAGCCCTAAATACAGGGGGCTGAGCCCCATACGGTTCTTC	CASSPKYRGLSPIRFF
TRBJ2-6	TRBV7-8	TRBD1	-	TGTGCCAGCATCCGGGACAGGGTAGCTGGGGCCAACGTCCTGACTTTC	CASIRDRVAGANVLTF
TRBJ2-3	TRBV11-2	TRBD2	-	TGTGCCAGCAGCTTTTCCGGGGGGGCGAATACGCAGTATTTT	CASSFSGGANTQYF
TRBJ1-3	TRBV7-9	-	many	TGTGCCAGCAGCCGCATTGGGCCACTCGGAAACACCATATATTTT	CASSRIGPLGNTIYF
TRBJ2-7	TRBV28	-	few	TGTGCCAGCAGTTTTTCTGTCTACGAGCAGTACTTC	CASSFSVYEQYF
TRBJ1-1	TRBV11-2	TRBD1	-	TGTGCCAGCAGCTCCAGGGGGCTGGGAAACACTGAAGCTTTCTTT	CASSSRGLGNTEAFF
TRBJ1-4	TRBV5-5	-	many	TGTGCCAGCAGCACGGGTCGTGGCCTCGGTGAAAAACTGTTTTTT	CASSTGRGLGEKLFF
TRBJ2-2	TRBV4-3	-	-	TGCGCCAGCAGCCAAGATATTAGCGGAGCGTCGAACACCGGGGAGCTGTTTTTT	CASSQDISGASNTGELFF
TRBJ2-7	TRBV10-3	-	few	TGTGCCATCTGGCGCCCTGGAGAAACCGAGCAGTACTTC	CAIWRPGETEQYF
TRBJ1-4	TRBV3-1	-	-	TGTGCCAGCAGTCTAGGGACGACAACTAATGAAAAACTGTTTTTT	CASSLGTTTNEKLFF
TRBJ1-2	TRBV15	-	-	TGTGCCACCCAGTCCGTTCGCGGCTACACCTTC	CATQSVRGYTF
TRBJ2-5	TRBV2	-	many	TGTGCCAGCAGTGGAGAGTTCGAGTTCCAAGAGACCCAGTACTTC	CASSGEFEFQETQYF
TRBJ2-3	TRBV24-1	TRBD1	few	TGTGCCACCAGTGATAACGGACAGGGCACAGATACGCAGTATTTT	CATSDNGQGTDTQYF
TRBJ1-6	TRBV3-1	TRBD1	few	TGTGCCAGCAGCAAAACAGGGGGCTCCTATAATTCACCCCTCCACTTT	CASSKTGGSYNSPLHF
TRBJ1-5	TRBV10-3	-	-	TGTGCCATCAGTGAGTCTACGGATCAGCCCCAGCATTTT	CAISESTDQPQHF
TRBJ2-3	TRBV10-3	-	many	TGTGCCATCAGTGAAGGGCTATTTAGCACAGATACGCAGTATTTT	CAISEGLFSTDTQYF
TRBJ2-5	TRBV29-1	TRBD2	-	TGCAGCGTCCTGACTAGCGGGGGGTCTAAGGCCCAGTACTTC	CSVLTSGGSKAQYF
TRBJ2-3	TRBV7-2	-	-	TGTGCCAGCAGCTTAGGCGGCACAGATATGCAGTATTTT	CASSLGGTDMQYF
TRBJ1-2	TRBV12-3/TRBV12-4	-	-	TGTGCCAGCACCTCTCGGGAAGAACGCCCCTACACCTTC	CASTSREERPYTF
TRBJ2-7	TRBV9	-	few	TGTGCCAGCAGCGTAGGCGGTTTCAACTCCTACGAGCAGTACTTC	CASSVGGFNSYEQYF
TRBJ1-1	TRBV4-2	-	few	TGTGCCAGCAGCCAAGAACCCTCTGAAGCTTTCTTT	CASSQEPSEAFF